These 9 T cell receptor beta chains were sequenced from one sample in a study of T cell responses to AZD1222 COVID-19 vaccine. TCRdb's table, derived via immunoSEQ multiplex PCR, lists solely in-frame clones and lacks some. The sample comprises over 45,000 clones, about 88% of which are singletons, and less than 6% rests with the top ten. Source: peripheral blood, taken 28 days after the second AZD1222 dose. These receptors all stem from an adult who received the AZD1222 COVID-19 vaccine.

This chain joins TRBV6-1 and TRBJ2-1; TRBD2 agrees at 11 bases. This CDR3 comprises 18 residues. Germline CDR1 reads MNHNS; CDR2 reads SASEGT. V lost 0 bases and J lost 3; bases outside the gene matches: 7. CDR3 bases: TGTGCCAGCAGTGAAGCCGCCTCTCTAGCGGGGGGCTACAATGAGCAGTTCTTC. Its translation is CASSEAASLAGGYNEQFF.

In its sample, this clone was seen once. The rearrangement joins TRBV7-9 to TRBJ1-2, with D maybe TRBD1 (6 bases). Looked up from germline, CDR1 is SEHNR and CDR2 is FQNEAQ (reference sequence). CDR3 length: 15 residues. V lost 4 bases to trimming and J lost 6 bases, with 18 bases between them. For the CDR3, the DNA is TGTGCCAGCAGCTCCGCTCGGGGGGCGGCGAATGGCTACACCTTC. This gives the protein CASSSARGAANGYTF.

J is TRBJ1-2 and V is TRBV5-1; TRBD1 might be the D (5 bases). The CDR3 totals 16 residues. Trimming left V 0 bases short and J 1 base short, with 13 bases between. Germline values: CDR1 SGHRS, CDR2 YFSETQ. CDR3 nucleotide sequence: TGCGCCAGCAGCTTGGATGGGGGGAGATTTAACTATGGCTACACCTTC. The encoded protein is CASSLDGGRFNYGYTF. The full variable domain, with the rest looked up from reference TRBV5-1 and TRBJ1-2, is KAGVTQTPRYLIKTRGQQVTLSCSPISGHRSVSWYQQTPGQGLQFLFEYFSETQRNKGNFPGRFSGRQFSNSRSEMNVSTLELGDSALYLCASSLDGGRFNYGYTFGSGTRLTVV.

The chain couples TRBV4-1 to TRBJ2-7, with 10 bases identical to TRBD1. V was pared by 0 bases and J by 3 bases, with 8 bases of the junction left unmatched. CDR3 length: 17 residues. Germline lookup yields CDR1 MGHRA and CDR2 YSYEKL. The CDR3 DNA follows: TGCGCCAGCAGCCAAGATACCGGGACAGGGGCCAACTACGAGCAGTACTTC. Its protein is CASSQDTGTGANYEQYF.

The chain carries TRBV19 and TRBJ1-1, with 11 bases matching TRBD1. V gave up 6 bases and J gave up 0 bases; unmatched junction bases: 9. CDR3 length: 17 amino acids. Germline values: CDR1 LNHDA, CDR2 SQIVND (reference sequence). CDR3 nucleotide sequence: TGTGCCAGTAGGGTAGATCCGGACAGGGGGCTGAACACTGAAGCTTTCTTT. Protein sequence: CASRVDPDRGLNTEAFF.

The rearrangement uses TRBV24-1 and TRBJ2-1; the D is unclear. CDR3 length: 13 residues. V lost 4 bases and J lost 7, with 10 bases in between. Germline CDR1 reads KGHDR; CDR2 reads SFDVKD. CDR3 sequence reads: CATSEHDGNEQFF. DNA for the CDR3: TGTGCCACCAGTGAACACGACGGGAATGAGCAGTTCTTC.

The chain is built from TRBV14 and TRBJ2-7; no reliable D call. This CDR3 region has 14 residues. The V end lost 1 base, the J end lost 1 base, and 8 bases lay between the germline ends. Germline V gene lookup returns CDR1 SGHDN and CDR2 FVKESK. The CDR3 DNA sequence: TGTGCCAGCAGCCAAGTGGGAAGGTCCTACGAGCAGTACTTC. It yields the protein CASSQVGRSYEQYF.

The chain joins TRBV12-3 or TRBV12-4 to TRBJ1-1; D is unresolved. Trimming removed 6 bases from V and 5 bases from J, with 13 bases in between. The CDR3 is made up of 13 amino acids. The CDR3 loop is CASSATPGTEAFF. CDR3 nucleotide sequence: TGTGCCAGCAGCGCGACTCCGGGAACTGAAGCTTTCTTT.

The rearrangement links TRBV6-5 to TRBJ1-2; possibly TRBD1 for D (6 bases). Germline CDR1 is MNHEY and CDR2 is SVGAGI. Trimming stripped 7 bases from V and 7 bases from J, with 10 bases between. This CDR3 spans 11 amino acids. CDR3 residues: CASNQGRGYTF. CDR3 coding DNA: TGTGCCAGCAACCAGGGGCGTGGCTACACCTTC.